This T cell receptor (beta chain) was obtained from a study of T-cell memory formation after mild COVID-19. Overall study context: TCR clustering was largely donor specific.

TCR alpha and TCR beta cDNA libraries carrying sample barcodes and UMIs came from 5'RACE with constant-segment primers. One entry per CDR3 protein, called by TCRdb with MiXCR from the 5' RACE reads. The repertoire holds 300,000 to 350,000 distinct CDR3 sequences, with approximately 19% as singletons. Germline loops: CDR1 MGHRA, CDR2 YSYEKL. Between the trimmed V and J ends, which lost 7 bases and 3 bases, there was a span of 21 bases. CDR3 length: 16 residues. Findings of the study overall: Shrinking CD4+ clones were chiefly CM and EM; CD8+ ones were chiefly EMRA. Within pre-infection memory, some responding clones were found, suggesting cross-reactive memory joined.

With respect to this clonotype: The antigen is not known. A much larger clone differs from this one at a single base, so this may be a read error.

The material sequenced was PBMCs or a T cell subset sorted from them (not recorded which). The source of this sequence is a man aged 18 to 29 who had mild COVID-19 (a few samples of this study predate the infection). Cell type and time point are not known. The chain joins TRBV4-1 to TRBJ2-5; a possible D gene is TRBD1 (5 bases). CDR3 protein: CASKPIWGRVEETQYF. CDR3 sequence (DNA): TGCGCCAGCAAACCTATCTGGGGCAGGGTAGAAGAGACCCAGTACTTC.